Here is one T cell receptor beta chain with its context. The source of the sample is a study of blood T cell repertoires in COVID-19. Study background: Donors of Cohort 3 who recovered were those that had two negative PCRs, clearance, or symptom resolution. Italy, Spain and the United States were the sources of the convalescent and acute COVID-19 samples.

Per the germline V gene, CDR1 is LGHNA and CDR2 is YSLEER. Trimming removed 3 bases at V and 7 bases at J, with 15 bases between. The CDR3 is 14 amino acids. Assay: immunoSEQ multiplex PCR; the TCRdb copy retains only in-frame clones and omits some. Seen here are under 300,000 clones, approximately 90% observed once, and the top ten hold around 2%. This receptor was obtained from a woman aged 55-75 years in a cohort exposed to, infected with or recovered from COVID-19 (not recorded which). Sequencing was done on a sample of PBMCs or T cells enriched from blood (not recorded which). V is TRBV4-3 and J is TRBJ1-2; the D is unclear. CDR3 nucleotide sequence: TGCGCCAGCAGCCAGGGCGGGAGGGAGTTTGGCTACACCTTC. It yields the protein CASSQGGREFGYTF.